The clone carrying this T cell receptor beta chain was seen ten or more times. The data belong to a study of T cells in Graves' hyperthyroidism and ophthalmopathy. This CDR3 is built from 14 residues. Trimming removed 2 bases from V and 0 bases from J, with 7 bases in between. In germline, CDR1 is MNHEY, CDR2 SVGAGI. Researchers amplified the TCR beta CDR3 regions from RNA transcripts. First-round RT-PCR with HTBI primers amplified the TCR CDR3 region. TCRdb reprocessed the multiplex PCR reads via MiXCR and lists one record per CDR3 protein. The table records under 450,000 distinct CDR3 sequences, roughly 13% of them present only once.

This clonotype was sampled from a man aged 25 to 40 with Graves' hyperthyroidism that later progressed to Graves' ophthalmopathy. The rearrangement uses TRBV6-5 and TRBJ1-2, with D perhaps matching TRBD1 (5 bases). The material sequenced was blood. The CDR3 nucleotides are TGTGCCAGCAGTTACGGGACGGCTAACTATGGCTACACCTTC. This gives the protein CASSYGTANYGYTF.